One sample yielded the 13 T cell receptor beta chains listed below, sequenced in a study of glioma-infiltrating T cells. TCR alpha and beta CDR3 regions were amplified from RNA using iRepertoire nested multiplex PCR. TCRdb itself ran the multiplex PCR reads through MiXCR, one entry per CDR3 protein. The sample holds around 120,000 distinct CDR3 sequences, under 25% seen once. The sequenced sample was glioma tissue, nonneoplastic brain tissue, or PBMCs (not recorded which). These receptors were taken from a human donor with low-grade glioma or glioblastoma, undergoing nonglioma brain surgery, or in good health (not recorded which).

With respect to this clonotype: A much larger clone lies one base from this, so it may be a read error. This chain connects TRBV6-5 to TRBJ2-1; the D gene could be TRBD1 or TRBD2 (6 bases each). The CDR3 runs to 15 residues. Trimming stripped 2 bases from V and 7 bases from J, with 15 bases between. Germline assignment: CDR1 MNHEY and CDR2 SVGAGI. CDR3 DNA sequence: TGTGCCAGCAGTTACACGACGGGGGCATTAAATGAGCAGTTCTTC. Protein product: CASSYTTGALNEQFF.

The chain couples TRBV2 to TRBJ2-3; the D call may be TRBD1 or TRBD2 (5 bases each). The CDR3 covers 15 residues. V lost 8 bases and J lost 0, with 15 bases in between. Germline-derived CDR1 and CDR2 are SNHLY and FYNNEI. CDR3 in DNA: TGTGCCAGCTCATGGGGGTTCCCTAGCACAGATACGCAGTATTTT. Translating gives CASSWGFPSTDTQYF.

This clonotype was detected many times. The chain carries TRBV4-1 and TRBJ2-7; no definite D call. Germline assignment: CDR1 MGHRA and CDR2 YSYEKL. This CDR3 spans 15 amino acids. V lost 2 bases, J lost 2 bases, and 13 bases lay in between. The CDR3 spells CASSQRPQRTYEQYV. The CDR3, as DNA: TGCGCCAGCAGCCAAAGGCCCCAGAGGACCTACGAGCAGTACGTC.

V and J are TRBV30 and TRBJ2-1; 9 bases line up with TRBD1. V trimming: 3 bases; J trimming: 7 bases; junction bases outside the gene matches: 4. Germline V gene data show CDR1 as GTSNPN and CDR2 as SVGIG (reference sequence). This CDR3 comprises 13 residues. CDR3 sequence: CAWRRTGVNEQFF. In DNA form, the CDR3 reads TGTGCCTGGAGGCGGACAGGGGTTAATGAGCAGTTCTTC.

This clonotype showed up many times. The chain is built from TRBV7-2 and TRBJ1-1; D unresolved. V lost 1 base and J lost 4, with 10 bases in between. This CDR3 spans 14 amino acids. Per germline, CDR1 SGHTA and CDR2 FQGNSA. The CDR3 loop is CASSLVHVGTEAFF. For the CDR3, the DNA is TGTGCCAGCAGCTTAGTGCATGTTGGCACTGAAGCTTTCTTT.

In its sample, this clonotype was seen many times. J is TRBJ1-3 and V is TRBV28, with 8 positions matching TRBD1. The CDR3 runs to 18 residues. The J segment lost 0 bases and the V segment lost 3 bases, leaving 10 bases of the junction unmatched. CDR1 is MDHEN, CDR2 SYDVKM, per germline. DNA for the CDR3: TGTGCCAGCAGTTTCCCCGGGACAGGATTCAACTCTGGAAACACCATATATTTT. Translation: CASSFPGTGFNSGNTIYF.

This clonotype was seen many times. This chain connects TRBV2 to TRBJ2-1; no reliable D call. With 4 bases removed from V and 9 bases from J, the gap between germline ends came to 10 bases. The length of the CDR3 is 12 residues. Germline V gene data show CDR1 as SNHLY and CDR2 as FYNNEI. Written as DNA, the CDR3 is TGTGCCAGCAGTGTATATGGAGCTGAGCAGTTCTTC. Protein: CASSVYGAEQFF.

V and J are TRBV18 and TRBJ1-2; tentatively, D is TRBD1 (5 bases). This CDR3 is built from 13 residues. The V and J ends lost 6 bases and 4 bases respectively, with 12 bases between them. Germline V gene sequence: CDR1 KGHSH, CDR2 LQKENI. The CDR3 here is CASSGTGGYGYTF. The CDR3 DNA is TGTGCCAGCTCTGGGACCGGGGGCTATGGCTACACCTTC.

As for this clonotype: This may be a read error: a much more frequent sequence differs by one nucleotide. The chain has TRBV6-6 and TRBJ1-1; D not resolved. Germline V CDR1 and CDR2: MNHNY, SVGAGI (reference sequence). The CDR3 contains 12 residues. The CDR3 sequence is CASTLTYTEALF. The CDR3 DNA sequence: TGTGCCAGCACCCTGACGTACACTGAAGCTCTCTTT.

The chain carries TRBV29-1 and TRBJ2-5, with a tentative D call TRBD1 (8 bases). The CDR3 totals 13 residues. Germline V gene lookup returns CDR1 SQVTM and CDR2 ANQGSEA. V lost 6 bases and J 4 bases, leaving 15 bases between the germline ends. In nucleotides, the CDR3 is TGCAGCGTGGACAGGGAGGGGGGAGAGACCCAGTACTTC. Translated: CSVDREGGETQYF.

CDR3 loop: CASSYRTGGGTDTQYF. The CDR3 nucleotides read TGTGCCAGCAGTTACCGGACAGGGGGCGGAACAGATACGCAGTATTTT. V is TRBV6-5 and J is TRBJ2-3; the match to TRBD1 covers 11 bases. The V segment lost 2 bases and the J segment 3 bases; nucleotides outside the gene matches: 4. This CDR3 comprises 16 residues. Germline CDR1 MNHEY, CDR2 SVGAGI.

This clonotype was counted many times. V gene TRBV20-1 combines with J gene TRBJ1-2, with 9 bases lining up with TRBD1. The V gene's germline CDR1 is DFQATT and CDR2 SNEGSKA (reference sequence). The CDR3 is 12 amino acids. The CDR3 loop reads CNGQGSSYGYTF. CDR3 in DNA: TGCAACGGACAGGGGAGCAGCTATGGCTACACCTTC.

V is TRBV5-1 and J is TRBJ2-1; D remains unclear. V was trimmed by 4 bases and J by 2 bases, leaving 13 bases between them. This CDR3 comprises 15 residues. Germline V gene lookup returns CDR1 SGHRS and CDR2 YFSETQ. The CDR3 bases are TGCGCCAGCAGCCCTACCCTAGGTGCCTACAATGAGCAGTTCTTC. Encoded protein: CASSPTLGAYNEQFF.